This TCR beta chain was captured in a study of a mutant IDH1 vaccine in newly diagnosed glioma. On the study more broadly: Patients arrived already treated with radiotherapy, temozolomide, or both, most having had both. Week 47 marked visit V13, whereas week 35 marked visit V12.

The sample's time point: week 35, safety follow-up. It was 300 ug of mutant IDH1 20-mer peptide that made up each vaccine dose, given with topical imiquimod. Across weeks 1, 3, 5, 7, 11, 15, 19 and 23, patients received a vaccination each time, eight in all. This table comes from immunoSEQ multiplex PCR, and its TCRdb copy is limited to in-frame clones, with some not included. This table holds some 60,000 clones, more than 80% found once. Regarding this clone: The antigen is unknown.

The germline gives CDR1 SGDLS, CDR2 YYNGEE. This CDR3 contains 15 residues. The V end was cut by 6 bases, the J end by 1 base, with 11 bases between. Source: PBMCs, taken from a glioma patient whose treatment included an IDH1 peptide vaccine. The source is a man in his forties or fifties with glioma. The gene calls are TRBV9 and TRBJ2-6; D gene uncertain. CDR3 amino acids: CASTPDFSGANVLTF. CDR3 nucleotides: TGTGCCAGCACCCCCGACTTTTCTGGGGCCAACGTCCTGACTTTC.